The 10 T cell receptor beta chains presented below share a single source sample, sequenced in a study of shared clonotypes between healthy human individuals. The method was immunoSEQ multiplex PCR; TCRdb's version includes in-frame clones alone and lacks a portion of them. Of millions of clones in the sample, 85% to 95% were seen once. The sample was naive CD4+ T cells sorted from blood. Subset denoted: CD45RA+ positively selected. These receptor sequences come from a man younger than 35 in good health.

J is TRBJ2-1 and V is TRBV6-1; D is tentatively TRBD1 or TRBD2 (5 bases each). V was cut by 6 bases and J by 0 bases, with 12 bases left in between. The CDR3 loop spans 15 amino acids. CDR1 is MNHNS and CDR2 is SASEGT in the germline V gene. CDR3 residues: CASRVAGSSYNEQFF. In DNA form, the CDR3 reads TGTGCCAGCAGGGTAGCAGGGAGCTCCTACAATGAGCAGTTCTTC.

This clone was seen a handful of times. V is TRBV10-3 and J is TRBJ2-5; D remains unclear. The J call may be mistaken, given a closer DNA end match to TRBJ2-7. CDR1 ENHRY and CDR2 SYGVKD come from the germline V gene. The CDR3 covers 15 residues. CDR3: CAISGEYRTSYEQYF. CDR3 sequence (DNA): TGTGCCATCAGCGGAGAGTATAGGACCTCCTACGAGCAGTACTTC.

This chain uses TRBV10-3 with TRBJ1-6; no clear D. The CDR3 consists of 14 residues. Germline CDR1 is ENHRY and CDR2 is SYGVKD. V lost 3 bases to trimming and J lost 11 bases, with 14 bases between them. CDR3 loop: CAISDWGRATPLHF. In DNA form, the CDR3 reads TGTGCCATCAGTGATTGGGGTAGGGCGACACCCCTCCACTTT.

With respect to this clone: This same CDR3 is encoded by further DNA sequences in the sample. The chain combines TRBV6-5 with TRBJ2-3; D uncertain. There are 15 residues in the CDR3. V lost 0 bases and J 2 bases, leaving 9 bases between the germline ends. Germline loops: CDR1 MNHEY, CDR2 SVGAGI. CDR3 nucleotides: TGTGCCAGCAGTTACTCTGGCAGCTACACAGATACGCAGTATTTT. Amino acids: CASSYSGSYTDTQYF.

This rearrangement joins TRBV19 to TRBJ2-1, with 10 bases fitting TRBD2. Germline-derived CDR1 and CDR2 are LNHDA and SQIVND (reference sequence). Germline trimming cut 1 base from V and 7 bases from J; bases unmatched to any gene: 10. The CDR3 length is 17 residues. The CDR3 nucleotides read TGTGCCAGTAGTATAGGGACTAGCGGCAGCAGATTGAATGAGCAGTTCTTC. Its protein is CASSIGTSGSRLNEQFF. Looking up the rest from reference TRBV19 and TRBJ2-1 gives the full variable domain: DGGITQSPKYLFRKEGQNVTLSCEQNLNHDAMYWYRQDPGQGLRLIYYSQIVNDFQKGDIAEGYSVSREKKESFPLTVTSAQKNPTAFYLCASSIGTSGSRLNEQFFGPGTRLTVL.

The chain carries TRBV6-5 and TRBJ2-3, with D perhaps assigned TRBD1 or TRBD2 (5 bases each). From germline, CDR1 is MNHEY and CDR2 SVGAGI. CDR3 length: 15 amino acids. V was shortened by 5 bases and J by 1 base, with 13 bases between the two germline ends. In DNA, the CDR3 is TGTGCCAGCAGTCGGAGCCGAGGGGGCACAGATACGCAGTATTTT. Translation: CASSRSRGGTDTQYF.

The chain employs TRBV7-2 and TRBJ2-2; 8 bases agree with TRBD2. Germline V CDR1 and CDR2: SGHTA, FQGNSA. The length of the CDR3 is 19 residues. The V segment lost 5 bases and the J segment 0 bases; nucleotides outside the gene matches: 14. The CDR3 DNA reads TGTGCCAGCAGCCCCAAGTTGGTAGCGGGGCCCACGAACACCGGGGAGCTGTTTTTT. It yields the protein CASSPKLVAGPTNTGELFF.

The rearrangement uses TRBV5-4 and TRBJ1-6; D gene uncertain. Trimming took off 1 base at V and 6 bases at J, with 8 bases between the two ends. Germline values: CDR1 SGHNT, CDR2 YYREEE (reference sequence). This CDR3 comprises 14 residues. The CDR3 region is CASSLSGINSPLHF. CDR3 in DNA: TGTGCCAGCAGCTTGTCGGGGATTAATTCACCCCTCCACTTT.

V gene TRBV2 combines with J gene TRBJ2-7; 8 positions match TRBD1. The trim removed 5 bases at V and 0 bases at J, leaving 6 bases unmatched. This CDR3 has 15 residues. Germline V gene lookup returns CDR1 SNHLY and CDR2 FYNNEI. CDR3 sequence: CASSSRTGSSYEQYF. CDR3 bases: TGTGCCAGCAGTTCCCGGACAGGGAGCTCCTACGAGCAGTACTTC.

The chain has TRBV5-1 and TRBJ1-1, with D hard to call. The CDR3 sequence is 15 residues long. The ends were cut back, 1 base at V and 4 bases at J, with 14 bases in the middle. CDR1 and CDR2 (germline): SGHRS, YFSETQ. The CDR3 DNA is TGCGCCAGCAGCTTGACGGGTAAAGACGGCACTGAAGCTTTCTTT. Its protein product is CASSLTGKDGTEAFF. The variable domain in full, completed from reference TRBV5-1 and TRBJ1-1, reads KAGVTQTPRYLIKTRGQQVTLSCSPISGHRSVSWYQQTPGQGLQFLFEYFSETQRNKGNFPGRFSGRQFSNSRSEMNVSTLELGDSALYLCASSLTGKDGTEAFFGQGTRLTVV.